This TCR beta chain was documented in a study of cytomegalovirus exposure and HLA in healthy donors. Generated by immunoSEQ multiplex PCR, the TCRdb table keeps only in-frame clones and is missing some. The sample has some 69,000 clones, approximately 94% seen once. CDR1 is MDHEN and CDR2 is SYDVKM in the germline V gene. There are 17 residues in the CDR3. With 2 bases clipped from V and 0 bases from J, the junction kept 8 bases outside the gene matches. The TCR sequence derives from a man aged 18 to 29 in good health and CMV-seropositive. The genes are TRBV28 and TRBJ1-1; 8 bases fit TRBD1. Sequenced: PBMCs. The CDR3 spells CASSLPRTGTLNTEAFF. As DNA, the CDR3 is TGTGCCAGCAGTTTACCCAGGACAGGGACTTTGAACACTGAAGCTTTCTTT. The whole variable domain, filled in from reference TRBV28 and TRBJ1-1, reads DVKVTQSSRYLVKRTGEKVFLECVQDMDHENMFWYRQDPGLGLRLIYFSYDVKMKEKGDIPEGYSVSREKKERFSLILESASTNQTSMYLCASSLPRTGTLNTEAFFGQGTRLTVV.